This T cell receptor (beta chain) was profiled in a study of a mutant IDH1 vaccine in newly diagnosed glioma. The CDR3 loop spans 15 amino acids. CDR1 and CDR2 (germline): MGHRA, YSYEKL. V was trimmed by 5 bases and J by 6 bases, leaving 20 bases between them. Profiled with immunoSEQ multiplex PCR; TCRdb holds only in-frame clones, not every one. This sample has about 94,000 clones, with roughly 89% found just once. The time point was: week 47, end of study. Doses comprised 300 ug of mutant IDH1 20-mer peptide each, plus topical imiquimod. Comment on this clone: Its target is not known.

The chain joins TRBV4-1 to TRBJ2-7, with D possibly TRBD1 on 6 matching bases. This TCR came from a woman aged 45-60 years with glioma. The sequenced sample was PBMCs, obtained from a glioma patient whose treatment included an IDH1 peptide vaccine. The CDR3 region is CASSIGTPRGGEQYF. In nucleotides, the CDR3 is TGCGCCAGCAGCATTGGGACACCAAGAGGTGGCGAGCAGTACTTC.